This TCR beta chain is drawn from a study of regulatory T cells in long-lasting Graves disease. The CDR3 covers 14 residues. The ends were cut back, 6 bases at V and 7 bases at J, with 16 bases in the middle. Germline V CDR1 and CDR2: LNHDA, SQIVND (reference sequence). Noted time point: newly diagnosed GD, antithyroid drugs for less than 3 months. From RNA extracted from PBMCs, the TCR library was made. A peripheral blood sample, 8 to 10 milliliters in volume, was drawn into EDTA tubes. To note about this clonotype: Its antigen remains unknown.

Study results and caveats: A reduction in accuracy may have resulted from the small sample size.

Construction of TCR beta libraries relied on iRepertoire HTBI primers and on Arm-PCR targeting CDR3 regions. TCRdb ran MiXCR on the multiplex PCR reads and lists one entry per CDR3 protein. The data contain hundreds of thousands of distinct CDR3 sequences, 16% of them singletons. This same sample was also part of a study on T cells in Graves' hyperthyroidism and ophthalmopathy.

The source was peripheral blood mononuclear cells (PBMCs), collected at new diagnosis, from a patient treated with antithyroid drugs. This clonotype originated in a woman in her thirties with Graves disease. The V gene is TRBV19, the J gene TRBJ2-4; D not certain. DNA for the CDR3: TGTGCCAGTAGCGCCGCGACTCCGGGTAACATTCAGTACTTC. Translating it yields CASSAATPGNIQYF.